The 30 T cell receptor beta chains given below trace back to one sample, sequenced in a study of CD8 T cells in Susac syndrome. Reverse transcription used roughly 0.5 to 1 ug RNA and random hexamers. TCRdb re-called the immunoSEQ multiplex PCR reads with MiXCR, one entry per CDR3 protein. The table records around 300,000 distinct CDR3 sequences, approximately 91% of them present only once. The sample was CD8+ T cells from PBMCs. The receptors stem from a human donor with multiple sclerosis.

In DNA, the CDR3 is TGCAGTGCTCTCAGCGGGACTAGCGGCACAGATACGCAGTATTTT. It is translated as CSALSGTSGTDTQYF. The chain uses TRBV20-1 and TRBJ2-3; 10 positions agree with TRBD2. This CDR3 is 15 amino acids long. Unmatched junction bases numbered 6, after V lost 5 bases and J lost 1 base. CDR1 DFQATT and CDR2 SNEGSKA come from the germline V gene (reference sequence).

This CDR3 is CASSAARATDEQYF. CDR3 nucleotides: TGTGCCAGCAGCGCGGCCAGGGCAACGGACGAGCAGTACTTC. The chain employs TRBV9 and TRBJ2-7; TRBD1 might be the D (5 bases). Germline values: CDR1 SGDLS, CDR2 YYNGEE. The CDR3 extends over 14 amino acids. V was shortened by 3 bases and J by 5 bases, with 15 bases between the two germline ends.

The chain employs TRBV13 and TRBJ2-2; no definite D call. With 5 bases removed from V and 1 base from J, the gap between germline ends came to 11 bases. The CDR3 extends over 15 amino acids. The germline gives CDR1 PRHDT, CDR2 FYEKMQ (reference sequence). CDR3 amino acids: CASSPIGWNTGELFF. The CDR3 region has the DNA TGTGCCAGCAGCCCCATTGGCTGGAACACCGGGGAGCTGTTTTTT.

The rearrangement uses TRBV20-1 and TRBJ1-5, with unresolved D. V was trimmed by 3 bases and J by 2 bases, leaving 5 bases between them. CDR3 length: 12 residues. The germline V gene encodes CDR1 DFQATT and CDR2 SNEGSKA (reference sequence). CDR3 region: CSASPGNQPQHF. DNA of the CDR3: TGCAGTGCTAGCCCAGGCAATCAGCCCCAGCATTTT.

This chain links TRBV7-9 with TRBJ2-1; TRBD2 is a possible D gene (6 bases). Trimming shortened V by 5 bases and J by 6 bases, and 20 bases separated the two germline ends. Germline loops: CDR1 SEHNR, CDR2 FQNEAQ (reference sequence). The CDR3 has 16 residues. This CDR3 is CASSPPVDGGTNEQFF. CDR3 DNA sequence: TGTGCCAGCAGCCCGCCGGTGGACGGAGGGACCAATGAGCAGTTCTTC.

The CDR3 nucleotides are TGTGCCAGCAGTTTATACAGGGGAGATTCTCAGCCCCAGCATTTT. Amino acids: CASSLYRGDSQPQHF. The chain combines TRBV27 with TRBJ1-5, with TRBD1 matching 7 bases. Trimming cost V 1 base and J 6 bases; bases outside gene matches: 6. Germline V gene data show CDR1 as MNHEY and CDR2 as SMNVEV (reference sequence). CDR3 size: 15 residues.

The genes are TRBV9 and TRBJ2-5; 8 bases align to TRBD2. Trimming at V came to 3 bases and at J to 4 bases, leaving 11 bases not matched to a gene. The CDR3 totals 16 residues. CDR1 and CDR2 (germline): SGDLS, YYNGEE. The DNA of the CDR3 is TGTGCCAGCAGCGCCGCCTCGGCTAGCGGGCGAGAGACCCAGTACTTC. As protein: CASSAASASGRETQYF.

V gene TRBV7-2 combines with J gene TRBJ2-5; 8 bases are shared with TRBD2. Per the germline V gene, CDR1 is SGHTA and CDR2 is FQGNSA. With V trimmed by 2 bases and J by 1 base, 9 bases remained unmatched. The CDR3 covers 17 residues. This CDR3 is CASSLKGLGTLQETQYF. Written as DNA, the CDR3 is TGTGCCAGCAGCTTAAAGGGACTAGGCACCCTCCAAGAGACCCAGTACTTC.

The chain employs TRBV4-3 and TRBJ2-1; 12 bases match TRBD1. Germline loops: CDR1 LGHNA, CDR2 YSLEER. The CDR3 sequence is 12 residues long. V lost 11 bases and J lost 7; bases outside the gene matches: 3. This CDR3 is CAPGQGANEQFF. In nucleotides, the CDR3 is TGCGCCCCGGGACAGGGGGCTAATGAGCAGTTCTTC.

V is TRBV7-8 and J is TRBJ1-1; the D gene is possibly TRBD1 (5 bases). V lost 1 base to trimming and J lost 6 bases, with 12 bases between them. Germline CDR1 SGHVS, CDR2 FQNEAQ. This CDR3 has 14 residues. CDR3 DNA sequence: TGTGCCAGCAGCTTAGAGGGGACGGTCGCTGAAGCTTTCTTT. The encoded protein is CASSLEGTVAEAFF.

The V and J genes are TRBV2 and TRBJ2-1, with TRBD1 identical over 8 bases. With V trimmed by 9 bases and J by 7 bases, 8 bases remained unmatched. The CDR3 length is 13 residues. Germline CDR1 reads SNHLY; CDR2 reads FYNNEI. In nucleotides, the CDR3 is TGTGCCAGTCCTGGACAGGGCTGGAATGAGCAGTTCTTC. Translation: CASPGQGWNEQFF.

As DNA, the CDR3 is TGTGCCAGCAGAAGCAGGGGGCCCTTCTACGAGCAGTACTTC. It codes for CASRSRGPFYEQYF. The chain is built from TRBV28 and TRBJ2-7, with 8 bases lining up with TRBD1. After removal of 6 bases from V and 3 bases from J, the junction contained 7 bases not matched to a gene. The CDR3 length is 14 residues. CDR1 MDHEN and CDR2 SYDVKM come from the germline V gene.

The chain employs TRBV27 and TRBJ1-1; D is perhaps TRBD1 (6 bases). CDR3 length: 15 residues. Germline V CDR1 and CDR2: MNHEY, SMNVEV (reference sequence). Trimming removed 5 bases at V and 1 base at J, with 14 bases between. The CDR3 here is CASSGNRAENTEAFF. CDR3 nucleotides: TGTGCCAGCAGTGGCAACAGGGCCGAGAACACTGAAGCTTTCTTT.

This clonotype was seen only once. The genes are TRBV24-1 and TRBJ2-3; D is uncertain. The V gene lost 1 base and the J gene lost 3 bases, with 7 bases spanning the gap. The germline V gene encodes CDR1 KGHDR and CDR2 SFDVKD. CDR3 length: 14 residues. The CDR3 DNA reads as TGTGCCACCAGTGATTTAATGGGTACAGATACGCAGTATTTT. This codes for CATSDLMGTDTQYF.

The rearrangement links TRBV6-4 to TRBJ2-7; possibly TRBD2 for D (7 bases). The CDR3 has 15 amino acids. V lost 3 bases and J lost 0, with 12 bases in between. Germline V CDR1 and CDR2: MRHNA, SNTAGT. CDR3 loop: CASSEQGGSSYEQYF. CDR3 nucleotide sequence: TGTGCCAGCAGTGAACAGGGCGGGAGCTCCTACGAGCAGTACTTC.

The chain links TRBV19 to TRBJ1-5; no clear D. This CDR3 has 13 amino acids. The V gene's germline CDR1 is LNHDA and CDR2 SQIVND (reference sequence). With 6 bases removed from V and 10 bases from J, the gap between germline ends came to 16 bases. CDR3 in DNA: TGTGCCAGTAGGCAGGACCTCATCAAACCCCAGCATTTT. The encoded protein is CASRQDLIKPQHF. Filled out from reference TRBV19 and TRBJ1-5, the complete variable domain reads DGGITQSPKYLFRKEGQNVTLSCEQNLNHDAMYWYRQDPGQGLRLIYYSQIVNDFQKGDIAEGYSVSREKKESFPLTVTSAQKNPTAFYLCASRQDLIKPQHFGDGTRLSIL.

The CDR3 here is CASRGLGYEQYF. The CDR3 nucleotides read TGTGCCAGCCGGGGACTTGGCTACGAGCAGTACTTC. V and J are TRBV27 and TRBJ2-7; maybe TRBD2 (6 bases). Trimming removed 8 bases from V and 3 bases from J, with 11 bases in between. CDR1 is MNHEY, CDR2 SMNVEV, per germline (reference sequence). This CDR3 region has 12 residues.

The V call is TRBV30, the J call TRBJ2-7; D could derive from TRBD1 or TRBD2 (5 bases each). Trimming cost V 4 bases and J 0 bases, with 16 bases left between them. In germline, CDR1 is GTSNPN, CDR2 SVGIG (reference sequence). The CDR3 consists of 15 residues. The CDR3 DNA reads TGTGCCTGGACCCCCGGGGCGGTAAGCTCCTACGAGCAGTACTTC. This sequence encodes CAWTPGAVSSYEQYF.

V usage is TRBV30 and J usage is TRBJ2-1; D may be TRBD2 (6 bases). There are 14 residues in the CDR3. V gave up 4 bases and J gave up 0 bases, with 10 bases separating them. The germline CDR1 and CDR2 sequences are GTSNPN and SVGIG (reference sequence). CDR3 protein: CAWNTGSSYNEQFF. The CDR3 nucleotides read TGTGCCTGGAACACCGGGAGCTCCTACAATGAGCAGTTCTTC. The full variable domain, its missing parts supplied by reference TRBV30 and TRBJ2-1, is SQTIHQWPATLVQPVGSPLSLECTVEGTSNPNLYWYRQAAGRGLQLLFYSVGIGQISSEVPQNLSASRPQDRQFILSSKKLLLSDSGFYLCAWNTGSSYNEQFFGPGTRLTVL.

The chain uses TRBV29-1 and TRBJ2-1; 7 bases line up with TRBD2. CDR1 is SQVTM and CDR2 is ANQGSEA in the germline V gene. The trim removed 6 bases at V and 14 bases at J, leaving 10 bases unmatched. The length of the CDR3 is 11 residues. The CDR3 region has the DNA TGCAGCGTGGGGGGGGACTCAATTGAGTTCTTC. Its protein is CSVGGDSIEFF.

In DNA form, the CDR3 reads TGTGCCAGCAGGGGGGACAGGGGGGAGCGCAATCAGCCCCAGCATTTT. Translating gives CASRGDRGERNQPQHF. The J gene is TRBJ1-5, the V gene TRBV28; 11 bases are shared with TRBD1. V was pared by 6 bases and J by 2 bases, with 6 bases of the junction left unmatched. The length of the CDR3 is 16 residues. Germline V gives CDR1 MDHEN, CDR2 SYDVKM.

This sequence joins TRBV12-3 or TRBV12-4 and TRBJ1-1; D may be TRBD1 (5 bases). The CDR3 has 14 amino acids. V was cut by 3 bases and J by 1 base, with 9 bases left in between. The CDR3 DNA reads as TGTGCCAGCAGTTTCGAGGGGCGGAACACTGAAGCTTTCTTT. Translation: CASSFEGRNTEAFF.

The rearrangement joins TRBV28 to TRBJ2-7, with D perhaps matching TRBD2 (7 bases). CDR1 and CDR2 (germline): MDHEN, SYDVKM. This CDR3 has 17 amino acids. Between the trimmed V and J ends, which lost 5 bases and 1 base, there was a span of 21 bases. CDR3 DNA: TGTGCCAGCAGTCCATTAGGGGGAGGGGCGTCTTCCTACGAGCAGTACTTC. Its translation: CASSPLGGGASSYEQYF.

This chain links TRBV18 with TRBJ2-7, with D possibly TRBD2 on 6 matching bases. Trimming took off 3 bases at V and 7 bases at J, with 13 bases between the two ends. CDR3 size: 13 residues. Per germline, CDR1 KGHSH and CDR2 LQKENI. CDR3 amino acids: CASSPSGVPEQYF. The CDR3 DNA reads TGTGCCAGCTCACCGTCGGGGGTTCCTGAGCAGTACTTC.

This sequence joins TRBV27 and TRBJ2-3; 15 nucleotides agree with TRBD2. The CDR3 has 16 amino acids. The germline V gene has CDR1 MNHEY and CDR2 SMNVEV (reference sequence). The J segment lost 4 bases and the V segment lost 5 bases, leaving 4 bases of the junction unmatched. The CDR3, as DNA: TGTGCCAGCAGTGGACTAGCGGGAGGGCCCGCAGATACGCAGTATTTT. Encoded protein: CASSGLAGGPADTQYF.

This clonotype is a singleton in its sample. V gene TRBV5-1 combines with J gene TRBJ2-3, with 7 positions matching TRBD2. CDR3 size: 17 residues. The V gene's germline CDR1 is SGHRS and CDR2 YFSETQ. After removal of 0 bases from V and 0 bases from J, the junction contained 7 bases not matched to a gene. CDR3 in amino acids: CASSLGASGISTDTQYF. The CDR3 DNA reads as TGCGCCAGCAGCTTGGGCGCTAGCGGTATTAGCACAGATACGCAGTATTTT.

The V and J genes are TRBV15 and TRBJ1-3; D is perhaps TRBD1 (5 bases). Germline lookup yields CDR1 LNHNV and CDR2 YYDKDF (reference sequence). Trimming took 1 base from V and 0 from J, leaving 31 bases between them. The CDR3 is made up of 23 amino acids. CDR3 DNA sequence: TGTGCCACCAGCAGAGGCGGCCTCGCGGGGCGGTTCGCCGAGGGGTACTCTGGAAACACCATATATTTT. It translates to CATSRGGLAGRFAEGYSGNTIYF.

The V and J genes are TRBV12-3 or TRBV12-4 and TRBJ2-1, with D perhaps matching TRBD2 (5 bases). This CDR3 has 14 amino acids. Deletions cut 6 bases from V and 6 bases from J, with 15 bases between. Written as DNA, the CDR3 is TGTGCCAGCAGCTCGCCCAGGACTTCCAATGAGCAGTTCTTC. Protein product: CASSSPRTSNEQFF.

This chain joins TRBV4-2 and TRBJ2-7; 10 nucleotides match TRBD2. The length of the CDR3 is 19 residues. Germline CDR1 reads LGHNA; CDR2 reads YNFKEQ. The trim removed 0 bases at V and 1 base at J, leaving 12 bases unmatched. In DNA form, the CDR3 reads TGTGCCAGCAGCCAAGAGGATTCATTAGCGGGAGGTAGTTCCTACGAGCAGTACTTC. Encoded protein: CASSQEDSLAGGSSYEQYF.

V usage is TRBV7-2 and J usage is TRBJ1-1, with no clear D. The CDR3 is 14 residues long. Per the germline V gene, CDR1 is SGHTA and CDR2 is FQGNSA. The V gene lost 0 bases and the J gene lost 1 base, with 6 bases spanning the gap. Here the CDR3 reads CASSLARANTEAFF. The CDR3 region has the DNA TGTGCCAGCAGCTTAGCTCGGGCGAACACTGAAGCTTTCTTT.